There are a few counts of the clone carrying this T cell receptor beta chain. TCRdb itself ran the 5' RACE reads through MiXCR, one entry per CDR3 protein. The sample holds approximately 58,000 distinct CDR3 sequences, around 6.1% seen once. Trimming stripped 5 bases from V and 0 bases from J, with 13 bases between. This CDR3 has 15 amino acids. The germline V gene encodes CDR1 SGHVS and CDR2 FNYEAQ. The sample is drawn from a study of T cells after yellow fever vaccination. About the research overall: Low-cell-number fractions underwent preparation using SMART-Seq v4 Ultra Low Input.

Findings of the study overall: Post-booster repertoires contained most primary-vaccination clones again (96% CD4, less than 90% CD8). Across the CD4 and CD8 compartments, a small share of clonotypes was present in both. The authors detected almost none of the vaccine-responding clonotypes in sorted memory subsets on day 0.

The V gene is TRBV7-6, the J gene TRBJ2-5; D gene unclear. The specimen was PBMCs, either bulk or a sorted T-cell subset (CD4+, CD8+, memory, or dextramer-sorted; not recorded which), collected on the day of the yellow fever booster vaccination. This clonotype originated in a man aged 18 to 35 who received the YFV17D yellow fever vaccine. CDR3 loop: CASSPSVVYQETQYF. CDR3 sequence (DNA): TGTGCCAGCAGCCCCTCGGTAGTTTACCAAGAGACCCAGTACTTC.